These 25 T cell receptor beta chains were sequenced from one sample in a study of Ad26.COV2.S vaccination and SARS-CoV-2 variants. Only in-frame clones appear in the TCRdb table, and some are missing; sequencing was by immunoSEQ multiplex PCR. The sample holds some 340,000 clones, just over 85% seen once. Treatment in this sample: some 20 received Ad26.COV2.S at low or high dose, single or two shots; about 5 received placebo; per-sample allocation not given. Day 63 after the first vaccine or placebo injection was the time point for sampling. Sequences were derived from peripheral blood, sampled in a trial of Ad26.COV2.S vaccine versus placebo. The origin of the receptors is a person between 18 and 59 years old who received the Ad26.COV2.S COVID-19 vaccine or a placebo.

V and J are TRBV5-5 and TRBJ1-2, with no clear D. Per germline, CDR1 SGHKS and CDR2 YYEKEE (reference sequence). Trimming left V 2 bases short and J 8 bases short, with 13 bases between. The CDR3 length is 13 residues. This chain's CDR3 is CASSFEKASGYTF. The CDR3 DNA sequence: TGTGCCAGCAGCTTTGAAAAGGCAAGCGGCTACACCTTC.

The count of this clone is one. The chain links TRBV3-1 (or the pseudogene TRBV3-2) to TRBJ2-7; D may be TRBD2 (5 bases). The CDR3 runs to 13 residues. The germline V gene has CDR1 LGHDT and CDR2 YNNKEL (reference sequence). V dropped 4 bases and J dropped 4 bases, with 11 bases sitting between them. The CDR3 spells CASSPGLRYEQYF. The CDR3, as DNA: TGTGCCAGCAGCCCCGGACTGAGGTACGAGCAGTACTTC.

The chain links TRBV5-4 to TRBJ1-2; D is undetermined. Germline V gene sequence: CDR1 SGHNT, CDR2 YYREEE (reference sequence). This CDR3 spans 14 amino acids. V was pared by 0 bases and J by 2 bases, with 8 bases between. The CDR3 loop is CASSLATRNYGYTF. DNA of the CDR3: TGTGCCAGCAGCTTGGCCACGAGGAACTATGGCTACACCTTC.

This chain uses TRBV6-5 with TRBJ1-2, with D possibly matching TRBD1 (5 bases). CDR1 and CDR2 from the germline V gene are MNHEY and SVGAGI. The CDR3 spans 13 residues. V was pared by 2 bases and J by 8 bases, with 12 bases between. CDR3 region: CASSYERGRGYTF. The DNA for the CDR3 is TGTGCCAGCAGTTACGAAAGGGGCAGGGGCTACACCTTC.

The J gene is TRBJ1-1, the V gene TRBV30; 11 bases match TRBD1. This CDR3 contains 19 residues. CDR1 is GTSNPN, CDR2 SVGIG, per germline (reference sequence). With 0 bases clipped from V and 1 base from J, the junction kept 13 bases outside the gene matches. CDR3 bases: TGTGCCTGGAGTGTAAGGACAGGGGGCTTTCTGGGCTCGAACACTGAAGCTTTCTTT. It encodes CAWSVRTGGFLGSNTEAFF.

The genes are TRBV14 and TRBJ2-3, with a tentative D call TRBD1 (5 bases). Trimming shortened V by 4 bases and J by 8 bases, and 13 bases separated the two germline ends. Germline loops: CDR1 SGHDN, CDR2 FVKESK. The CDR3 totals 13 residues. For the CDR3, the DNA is TGTGCCAGCAGCCCCAGTTTAAGGGGTACGCAGTATTTT. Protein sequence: CASSPSLRGTQYF.

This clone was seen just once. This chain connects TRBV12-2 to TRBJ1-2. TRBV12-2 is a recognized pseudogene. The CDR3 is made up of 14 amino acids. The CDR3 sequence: CASRLNRAPGGYTF. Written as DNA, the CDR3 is TGTGCAAGTCGCTTAAACCGGGCGCCGGGAGGCTACACCTTC.

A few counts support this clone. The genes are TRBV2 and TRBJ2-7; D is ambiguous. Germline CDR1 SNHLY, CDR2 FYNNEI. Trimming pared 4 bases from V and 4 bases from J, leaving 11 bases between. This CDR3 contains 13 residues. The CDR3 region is CASSGAELYEQYF. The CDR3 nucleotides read TGTGCCAGCAGTGGAGCAGAACTTTACGAGCAGTACTTC.

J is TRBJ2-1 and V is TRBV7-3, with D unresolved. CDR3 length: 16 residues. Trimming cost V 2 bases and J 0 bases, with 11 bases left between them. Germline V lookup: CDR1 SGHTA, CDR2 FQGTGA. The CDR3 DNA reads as TGTGCCAGCAGCTTACAGCCATCTATCTCCTACAATGAGCAGTTCTTC. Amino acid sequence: CASSLQPSISYNEQFF.

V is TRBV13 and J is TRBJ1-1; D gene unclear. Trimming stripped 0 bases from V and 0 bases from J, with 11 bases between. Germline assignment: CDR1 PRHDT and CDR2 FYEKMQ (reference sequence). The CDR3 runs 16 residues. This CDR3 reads CASSLGQWGVNTEAFF. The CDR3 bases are TGTGCCAGCAGCTTAGGACAGTGGGGTGTGAACACTGAAGCTTTCTTT.

The CDR3 loop reads CASSSDRRGYTF. In DNA, the CDR3 is TGTGCCAGTAGTTCGGACAGGCGGGGCTACACCTTC. The chain uses TRBV19 and TRBJ1-2, with 7 bases matching TRBD1. The CDR3 extends over 12 amino acids. J lost 8 bases, V lost 5 bases, and 5 bases had no gene match. The germline V gene encodes CDR1 LNHDA and CDR2 SQIVND (reference sequence).

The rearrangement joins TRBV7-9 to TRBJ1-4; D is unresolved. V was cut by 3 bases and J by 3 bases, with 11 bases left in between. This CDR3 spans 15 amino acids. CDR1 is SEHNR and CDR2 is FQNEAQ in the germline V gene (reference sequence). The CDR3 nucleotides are TGTGCCAGCAGCTTTGTGGAGTCAGCTAATGAAAAACTGTTTTTT. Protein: CASSFVESANEKLFF.

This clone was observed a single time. CDR3 amino acids: CASSRTGDTEAFF. The CDR3 DNA reads as TGTGCCAGCAGTCGAACAGGGGACACTGAAGCTTTCTTT. This sequence joins TRBV12-3 or TRBV12-4 and TRBJ1-1, with 7 nucleotides matching TRBD1. V shed 5 bases and J 3 bases; nucleotides not matched to a gene: 3. CDR3 length equals 13 residues.

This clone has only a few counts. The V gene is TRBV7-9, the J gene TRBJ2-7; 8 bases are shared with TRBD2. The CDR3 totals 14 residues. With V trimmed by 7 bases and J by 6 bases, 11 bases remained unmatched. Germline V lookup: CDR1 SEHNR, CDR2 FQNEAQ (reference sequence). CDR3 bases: TGTGCCAGCAAAGTAGCGGGAAACGAGGGCGAGCAGTACTTC. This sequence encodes CASKVAGNEGEQYF.

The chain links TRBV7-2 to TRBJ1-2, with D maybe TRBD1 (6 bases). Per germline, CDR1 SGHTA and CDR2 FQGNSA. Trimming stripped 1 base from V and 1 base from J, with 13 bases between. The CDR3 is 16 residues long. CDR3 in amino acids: CASSLDLTGLNYGYTF. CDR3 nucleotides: TGTGCCAGCAGCTTAGATCTAACAGGGCTTAACTATGGCTACACCTTC.

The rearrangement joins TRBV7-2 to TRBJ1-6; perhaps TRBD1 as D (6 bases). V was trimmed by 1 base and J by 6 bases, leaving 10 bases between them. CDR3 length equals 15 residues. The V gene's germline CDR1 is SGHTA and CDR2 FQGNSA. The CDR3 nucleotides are TGTGCCAGCAGCTTAGGTGGAGGGGGTAATTCACCCCTCCACTTT. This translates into CASSLGGGGNSPLHF.

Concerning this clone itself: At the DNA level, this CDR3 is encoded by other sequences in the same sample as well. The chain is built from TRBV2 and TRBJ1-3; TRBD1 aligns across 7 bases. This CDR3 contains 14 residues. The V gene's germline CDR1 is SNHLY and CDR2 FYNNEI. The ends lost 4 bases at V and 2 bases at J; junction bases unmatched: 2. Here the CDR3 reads CASSGQGAGNTIYF. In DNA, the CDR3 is TGTGCCAGCAGTGGCCAGGGGGCTGGAAACACCATATATTTT.

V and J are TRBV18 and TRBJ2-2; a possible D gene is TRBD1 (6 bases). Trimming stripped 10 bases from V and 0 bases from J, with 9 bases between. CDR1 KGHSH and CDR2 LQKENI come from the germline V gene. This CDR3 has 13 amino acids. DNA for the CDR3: TGTGCCAACGCAGGGGCGAACACCGGGGAGCTGTTTTTT. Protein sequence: CANAGANTGELFF. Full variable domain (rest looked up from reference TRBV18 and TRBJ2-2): NAGVMQNPRHLVRRRGQEARLRCSPMKGHSHVYWYRQLPEEGLKFMVYLQKENIIDESGMPKERFSAEFPKEGPSILRIQQVVRGDSAAYFCANAGANTGELFFGEGSRLTVL.

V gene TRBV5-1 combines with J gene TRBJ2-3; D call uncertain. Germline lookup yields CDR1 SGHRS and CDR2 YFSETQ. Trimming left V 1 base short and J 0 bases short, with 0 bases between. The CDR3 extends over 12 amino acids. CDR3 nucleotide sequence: TGCGCCAGCAGCTTGAGCACAGATACGCAGTATTTT. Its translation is CASSLSTDTQYF.

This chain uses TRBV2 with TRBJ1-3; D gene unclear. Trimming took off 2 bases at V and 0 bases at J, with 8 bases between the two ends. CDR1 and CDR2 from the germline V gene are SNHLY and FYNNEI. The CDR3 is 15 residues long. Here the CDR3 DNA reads TGTGCCAGCAGTGAATGGGAGGGCTCTGGAAACACCATATATTTT. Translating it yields CASSEWEGSGNTIYF.

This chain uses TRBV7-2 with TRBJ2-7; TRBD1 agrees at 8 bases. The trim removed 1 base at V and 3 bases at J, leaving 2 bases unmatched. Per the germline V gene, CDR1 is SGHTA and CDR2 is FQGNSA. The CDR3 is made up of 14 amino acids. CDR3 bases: TGTGCCAGCAGCTTAGACAGGGGGGTCTACGAGCAGTACTTC. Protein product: CASSLDRGVYEQYF.

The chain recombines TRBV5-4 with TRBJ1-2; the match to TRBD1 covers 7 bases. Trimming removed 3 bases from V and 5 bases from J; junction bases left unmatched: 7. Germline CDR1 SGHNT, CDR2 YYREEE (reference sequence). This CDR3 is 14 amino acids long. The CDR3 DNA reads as TGTGCCAGCAGCTCGACAGGGCCTGCGTATGGCTACACCTTC. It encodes CASSSTGPAYGYTF.

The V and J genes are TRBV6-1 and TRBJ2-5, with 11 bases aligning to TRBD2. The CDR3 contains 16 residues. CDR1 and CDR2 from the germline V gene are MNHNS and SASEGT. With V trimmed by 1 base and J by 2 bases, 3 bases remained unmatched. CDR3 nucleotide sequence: TGTGCCAGCAGTGAAGGGGTAGCGGGGGGGCAAGAGACCCAGTACTTC. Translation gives CASSEGVAGGQETQYF.

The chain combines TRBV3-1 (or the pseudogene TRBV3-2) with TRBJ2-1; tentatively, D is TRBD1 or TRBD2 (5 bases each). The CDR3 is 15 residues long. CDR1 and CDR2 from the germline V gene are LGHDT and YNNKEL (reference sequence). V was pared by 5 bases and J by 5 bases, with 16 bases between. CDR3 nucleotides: TGTGCCAGCAGCGCTCTGTGGGGGAGACACAATGAGCAGTTCTTC. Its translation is CASSALWGRHNEQFF.

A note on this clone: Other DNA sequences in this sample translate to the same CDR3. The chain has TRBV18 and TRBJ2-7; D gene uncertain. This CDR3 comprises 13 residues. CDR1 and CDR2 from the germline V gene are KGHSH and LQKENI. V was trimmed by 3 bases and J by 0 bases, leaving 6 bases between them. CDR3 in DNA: TGTGCCAGCTCACCCCCAGTCTCCTACGAGCAGTACTTC. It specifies CASSPPVSYEQYF.